Sequencing of this T cell receptor beta chain was carried out in a study of blood T cell repertoires in COVID-19 (dated by TCRdb to 2020 to 2022). Regarding the study in general: Samples covering the acute and convalescent phases of COVID-19 were provided by collaborators in the United States, Italy and Spain. The prospective study material was composed of cDNA or gDNA derived from T cells, B-cell-depleted T cells, or PBMCs. Subjects who had been exposed to COVID-19, were actively infected with it, or had recovered from it provided the deeply sampled blood TCRbeta repertoires that made up the dataset. A freely available public database, intended as a resource for researchers studying the immune response to SARS-CoV-2, is where the repertoires were released. Samples came from the ongoing ImmuneRACE study (first 160 participants) plus 1,254 subjects from 6 global collaborators. Nearly every sample came with metadata listing a de-identified subject ID, COVID-19 status, age in years and sex. Where HLA class I and class II types were available, the types were taken from metadata supplied by the sample provider, not from assay-based typing.

In regard to this clone: Its antigen is currently not known. No base quality information exists; no much larger clone differs at one position.

General study outcomes and caveats: The quantity of clinical and demographic metadata differed by source and by participant and was supplied without curation.

The trim is 5 bases for V and 4 bases for J, with a gap of 14 bases between the germline ends. CDR1 SGHTA and CDR2 FQGNSA were looked up in the germline V gene. Including cysteine and phenylalanine, the CDR3 has 15 amino acids. The sequence is cut down to CDR3 DNA, 45 bases in frame from base 1. Another Seattle source contributed samples from volunteer blood donors who had recovered from COVID-19. Whole blood was collected in K2EDTA tubes by collaborating institutions according to the institutions' own protocols. For TCRbeta analysis, collaborators shipped samples in one of three forms: frozen whole blood, isolated PBMCs, or DNA extracted from either of those sample types. TCRbeta CDR3 regions were amplified from genomic DNA using the immunoSEQ Assay, a bias-controlled multiplex PCR. As for how the authors treated the data: The number of nucleated cells in each sample was estimated from the amplification of reference gene primers within the assay. Sequence reads were collapsed and filtered to measure the absolute abundance of every unique TCRbeta CDR3 rearrangement. For each sample, productive Simpson clonality was calculated by taking the square root of Simpson's diversity index across productive rearrangements. The clones in this table, taken by TCRdb from immuneACCESS, are in-frame only. Not every clone is retained; where verified, under half of the shortfall comes from an unresolved V gene, and the cause of the rest is unknown. The V and J calls and clone size come from that table; D and trimming were worked out from the DNA. The sample yields 120,000 to 150,000 clones; around 86% were counted once. The biggest ten clones account for approximately 35% of the sample.

Sequenced sample: peripheral blood. The V and J segments used are TRBV7-2 and TRBJ1-4; a tentative D match to TRBD1 spans 5 bases. The clonotype originates from a man in his fifties who had recovered from COVID-19. The bases are TGTGCCAGCAGCCCGTGGAGGGGTAGTAATGAAAAACTGTTTTTT. It is translated as CASSPWRGSNEKLFF.